A single sample gave rise to the 3 T cell receptor beta chains below, sequenced in a study of regulatory T cells in long-lasting Graves disease. Time point given: persistent/refractory GD, antithyroid drugs over 5 years with positive TRAb. From RNA extracted from PBMCs, the TCR library was made. Sequencing libraries for TCR beta were prepared with iRepertoire HTBI primers and Arm-PCR of CDR3 regions. From the multiplex PCR reads, TCRdb called clonotypes with MiXCR, one entry per CDR3 protein. The table lists about 460,000 distinct CDR3 sequences, roughly 22% of them singletons. The material sequenced was peripheral blood mononuclear cells (PBMCs), taken when the disease was refractory, from a patient treated with antithyroid drugs. Source of these receptors: a female donor with Graves disease.

The chain couples TRBV30 to TRBJ1-1; no clear D. V was pared by 1 base and J by 0 bases, with 9 bases between. The CDR3 consists of 14 residues. The V gene's germline CDR1 is GTSNPN and CDR2 SVGIG (reference sequence). CDR3 region: CAWSGPWVNTEAFF. For the CDR3, the DNA is TGTGCCTGGAGTGGACCTTGGGTGAACACTGAAGCTTTCTTT. The full variable domain, with the rest looked up from reference TRBV30 and TRBJ1-1, is SQTIHQWPATLVQPVGSPLSLECTVEGTSNPNLYWYRQAAGRGLQLLFYSVGIGQISSEVPQNLSASRPQDRQFILSSKKLLLSDSGFYLCAWSGPWVNTEAFFGQGTRLTVV.

This clonotype has a count of ten or more. J is TRBJ1-1 and V is TRBV12-3 or TRBV12-4; D unresolved. CDR3 size: 12 residues. The germline V and J ends were trimmed by 6 bases and 0 bases, with 5 bases remaining between them. The CDR3 loop is CASREVNTEAFF. DNA of the CDR3: TGTGCCAGCAGGGAAGTGAACACTGAAGCTTTCTTT.

V is TRBV18 and J is TRBJ2-5; D remains unclear. Per the germline V gene, CDR1 is KGHSH and CDR2 is LQKENI. The CDR3 loop spans 13 amino acids. V lost 3 bases and J 3 bases, leaving 8 bases between the germline ends. The CDR3: CASSPTPEETQYF. The CDR3 DNA reads as TGTGCCAGCTCACCGACTCCCGAAGAGACCCAGTACTTC.